This section outlines one TCR beta chain sequence together with its context. Germline CDR1 and CDR2: DFQATT and SNEGSKA (reference sequence). Losses at the gene ends were 3 bases for V and 7 bases for J; bases not matched to a gene: 10. This CDR3 comprises 14 residues. The data belong to a study of T cell responses to AZD1222 COVID-19 vaccine. TCRdb's copy holds only in-frame clones and misses some; the assay was immunoSEQ multiplex PCR. The profile covers over 150,000 clones, with about 87% appearing a single time and approximately 3.1% taken by the ten largest. Sequences were derived from peripheral blood, sampled on day 0 of AZD1222 vaccination. This chain links TRBV20-1 with TRBJ2-7; 9 bases match TRBD2. The clonotype originates from an adult in good health. The CDR3 nucleotides are TGCAGTGCTAGTCGTCCAGCGGGGGGACAGGAGCAGTACTTC. Translation gives CSASRPAGGQEQYF.